A single sample is the source of the 21 T cell receptor beta chains below, sequenced in a study of response to subunit inactivated influenza vaccine. TCRdb processed the RT-PCR reads anew with MiXCR; each CDR3 protein has one entry. This sample yields a few hundred thousand distinct CDR3 sequences, of which about 20% are seen a single time; about a tenth belongs to the top ten. This specimen was PBMCs from blood, taken about 20 months after vaccination. These receptors were obtained from a man aged 45 to 70 who received an inactivated influenza vaccine.

This chain joins TRBV6-2 or TRBV6-3 and TRBJ2-1; D call uncertain. Germline loops: CDR1 MNHEY, CDR2 SVGEGT. Between the trimmed V and J ends, which lost 8 bases and 6 bases, there was a span of 11 bases. CDR3 length: 12 amino acids. Here the CDR3 reads CASLNGLNEQFF. In DNA form, the CDR3 reads TGTGCCAGCCTAAACGGGCTCAATGAGCAGTTCTTC.

This clonotype was detected a few times. V usage is TRBV5-1 and J usage is TRBJ2-1, with D uncertain. The germline CDR1 and CDR2 sequences are SGHRS and YFSETQ. The V end was cut by 0 bases, the J end by 10 bases, with 14 bases between. The CDR3 has 14 amino acids. Written as DNA, the CDR3 is TGCGCCAGCAGCTTGGGGCAGGAGTCTAGAGAGCAGTTCTTC. Protein sequence: CASSLGQESREQFF.

The chain uses TRBV3-1 and TRBJ2-7, with TRBD1 matching over 8 bases. Looked up from germline, CDR1 is LGHDT and CDR2 is YNNKEL (reference sequence). There are 14 residues in the CDR3. V trimming: 2 bases; J trimming: 7 bases; junction bases outside the gene matches: 7. The CDR3 here is CASSQHGQGGEQYF. The CDR3 region has the DNA TGTGCCAGCAGCCAACACGGACAGGGCGGGGAGCAGTACTTC.

The chain has TRBV13 and TRBJ2-1; 8 bases align to TRBD2. Looked up from germline, CDR1 is PRHDT and CDR2 is FYEKMQ (reference sequence). CDR3 length equals 15 residues. The J segment lost 4 bases and the V segment lost 5 bases, leaving 7 bases of the junction unmatched. CDR3 loop: CASSRPGLEYNEQFF. The CDR3 DNA reads as TGTGCCAGCAGCCGGCCGGGACTAGAGTACAATGAGCAGTTCTTC.

The V gene is TRBV9, the J gene TRBJ2-1, with D perhaps TRBD1 (6 bases). In germline, CDR1 is SGDLS, CDR2 YYNGEE. The CDR3 length is 14 residues. V gave up 3 bases and J gave up 6 bases, with 13 bases separating them. The CDR3 protein is CASSEAGAGNEQFF. The CDR3 DNA reads TGTGCCAGCAGCGAGGCAGGGGCTGGCAATGAGCAGTTCTTC.

V gene TRBV4-1 combines with J gene TRBJ2-3; either TRBD1 or TRBD2 may supply D (5 bases each). CDR1 and CDR2 from the germline V gene are MGHRA and YSYEKL. V gave up 1 base and J gave up 4 bases, with 15 bases separating them. The CDR3 covers 16 residues. The CDR3 DNA reads TGCGCCAGCAGCCAAGTAGGGACCCTCTCGGCAGATACGCAGTATTTT. It translates to CASSQVGTLSADTQYF.

This clonotype has more than one count but fewer than ten. The V gene is TRBV7-9, the J gene TRBJ1-1; TRBD1 aligns across 10 bases. From germline, CDR1 is SEHNR and CDR2 FQNEAQ (reference sequence). CDR3 length equals 15 residues. Trimming removed 2 bases from V and 3 bases from J; junction bases left unmatched: 3. In DNA, the CDR3 is TGTGCCAGCAGCTTACACGGGACAGGGGACACTGAAGCTTTCTTT. It encodes CASSLHGTGDTEAFF. Complete variable domain (other parts from reference TRBV7-9 and TRBJ1-1): DTGVSQNPRHKITKRGQNVTFRCDPISEHNRLYWYRQTLGQGPEFLTYFQNEAQLEKSRLLSDRFSAERPKGSFSTLEIQRTEQGDSAMYLCASSLHGTGDTEAFFGQGTRLTVV.

This clonotype appeared a few times. This chain connects TRBV28 to TRBJ2-1; 9 nucleotides agree with TRBD2. The CDR3 has 15 residues. The junction had 6 bases not matched to a gene; V was cut back by 5 bases and J by 4 bases. Germline CDR1 MDHEN, CDR2 SYDVKM. CDR3 sequence (DNA): TGTGCCAGCAGTCAGACTAGCGGCATGTACAATGAGCAGTTCTTC. As protein: CASSQTSGMYNEQFF.

DNA for the CDR3: TGTGCCAGCAGCTTGGCTCGACTAGCGGGAGGGCGGACAGATACGCAGTATTTT. Its protein is CASSLARLAGGRTDTQYF. The genes are TRBV5-6 and TRBJ2-3; the match to TRBD2 covers 14 bases. V gave up 0 bases and J gave up 3 bases; unmatched junction bases: 6. This CDR3 is built from 18 residues. Germline V gene sequence: CDR1 SGHDT, CDR2 YYEEEE.

This clonotype was seen at least ten times. A read error may account for a junction end that differs from germline. This chain links TRBV5-1 with TRBJ1-2, with 7 nucleotides matching TRBD1. CDR1 and CDR2 from the germline V gene are SGHRS and YFSETQ. The CDR3 spans 13 residues. In DNA form, the CDR3 reads TGTGCCAGCAGCCTAACAGGGGACTATGGCTACACCTTC. This translates into CASSLTGDYGYTF.

This clonotype was observed a handful of times. This chain joins TRBV6-5 and TRBJ2-7; D is unclear. The CDR3 totals 15 residues. V was pared by 2 bases and J by 0 bases, with 11 bases between. Germline CDR1 and CDR2: MNHEY and SVGAGI. The CDR3 region is CASSYPNDGSYEQYF. DNA of the CDR3: TGTGCCAGCAGTTACCCCAATGACGGCTCCTACGAGCAGTACTTC.

This clonotype was counted between two and nine times. This chain links TRBV4-1 with TRBJ2-6; 8 bases align to TRBD2. Trimming took 3 bases from V and 4 from J; bases not matched to a gene: 8. Germline assignment: CDR1 MGHRA and CDR2 YSYEKL. The length of the CDR3 is 17 residues. The CDR3 sequence: CASSQPPGGVGANVLTF. CDR3 DNA sequence: TGCGCCAGCAGCCAGCCCCCCGGGGGGGTCGGGGCCAACGTCCTGACTTTC.

This sequence joins TRBV4-1 and TRBJ1-1; 7 bases line up with TRBD1. Germline V CDR1 and CDR2: MGHRA, YSYEKL. This CDR3 region has 15 residues. The V and J ends lost 1 base and 1 base, in that order; junction bases with no gene match: 3. CDR3 amino acids: CASSQARQGNTEAFF. The CDR3 DNA reads TGCGCCAGCAGCCAAGCCCGACAGGGGAACACTGAAGCTTTCTTT.

The chain carries TRBV20-1 and TRBJ2-7; TRBD2 is a possible D gene (5 bases). CDR1 DFQATT and CDR2 SNEGSKA come from the germline V gene (reference sequence). The CDR3 contains 12 residues. The germline V and J ends were trimmed by 4 bases and 5 bases, with 12 bases remaining between them. The DNA of the CDR3 is TGCAGTGCTACCGGGGAGAACCACGAGCAGTACTTC. Amino acids: CSATGENHEQYF.

The chain joins TRBV12-3 or TRBV12-4 to TRBJ2-7; D ambiguous. This CDR3 spans 14 amino acids. With 3 bases removed from V and 5 bases from J, the gap between germline ends came to 14 bases. This CDR3 reads CASSFQVPSDEQYF. The CDR3 DNA is TGTGCCAGCAGTTTTCAGGTCCCATCCGACGAGCAGTACTTC.

For this clonotype: A much more abundant neighbour one base away suggests this may be a read error. As DNA, the CDR3 is TGTGCCAGCAGCTGCAGAGTGAACACTGAAGCTTTCTTT. The encoded protein is CASSCRVNTEAFF. This sequence joins TRBV7-9 and TRBJ1-1; no definite D call. Between the trimmed V and J ends, which lost 4 bases and 0 bases, there was a span of 6 bases. The CDR3 loop spans 13 amino acids. Germline V gene lookup returns CDR1 SEHNR and CDR2 FQNEAQ (reference sequence).

This clonotype was observed a handful of times. J is TRBJ1-5 and V is TRBV7-9; D possibly corresponds to TRBD1 (5 bases). This CDR3 has 14 residues. V was pared by 3 bases and J by 8 bases, with 14 bases between. Per germline, CDR1 SEHNR and CDR2 FQNEAQ (reference sequence). CDR3 amino acids: CASSFQGAREPQHF. The DNA of the CDR3 is TGTGCCAGCAGCTTTCAGGGCGCCCGGGAGCCCCAGCATTTT.

This clonotype was seen a few times. This chain links TRBV11-3 with TRBJ1-1; the D is unclear. V was shortened by 0 bases and J by 2 bases, with 10 bases between the two germline ends. Germline lookup yields CDR1 SGHNT and CDR2 YENEEA. The CDR3 contains 15 residues. This chain's CDR3 is CASSLDSSDNTEAFF. For the CDR3, the DNA is TGTGCCAGCAGCTTAGATAGTAGTGACAACACTGAAGCTTTCTTT.

V is TRBV12-3 or TRBV12-4 and J is TRBJ1-3; D gene ambiguous. Deletions cut 5 bases from V and 3 bases from J, with 20 bases between. CDR3 length equals 17 residues. The CDR3 nucleotides read TGTGCCAGCAGTCCGATAGGGAGTAGGGTCTTTGGAAACACCATATATTTT. Translated: CASSPIGSRVFGNTIYF.

This clonotype occurred a few times. The V gene is TRBV5-1, the J gene TRBJ2-2; D assignment may be TRBD1 or TRBD2 (6 bases each). The V gene lost 6 bases and the J gene lost 1 base, with 19 bases spanning the gap. CDR1 and CDR2 from the germline V gene are SGHRS and YFSETQ. CDR3 size: 17 residues. CDR3 sequence (DNA): TGCGCCAGCACTATTTCTTACGGGGGCCTGAACACCGGGGAGCTGTTTTTT. The encoded protein is CASTISYGGLNTGELFF.

This clonotype was counted many times. The V gene is TRBV12-3 or TRBV12-4, the J gene TRBJ1-6; D remains ambiguous. The CDR3 runs 14 residues. Deletions cut 4 bases from V and 5 bases from J, with 9 bases between. The CDR3 loop reads CASSSGLDNSPLHF. The CDR3 DNA is TGTGCCAGCAGTTCCGGACTGGATAATTCACCCCTCCACTTT.